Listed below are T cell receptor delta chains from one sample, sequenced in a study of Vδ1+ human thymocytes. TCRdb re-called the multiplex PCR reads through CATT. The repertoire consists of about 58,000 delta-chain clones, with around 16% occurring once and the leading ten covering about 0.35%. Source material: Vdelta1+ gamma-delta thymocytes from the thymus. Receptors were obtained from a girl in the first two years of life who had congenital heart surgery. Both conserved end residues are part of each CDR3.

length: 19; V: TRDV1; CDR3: CALGELPPKRGIRQYILIF
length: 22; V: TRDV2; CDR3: CACDNCPLTGGFGIANTDKLIF
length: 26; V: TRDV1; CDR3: CALGEHSVPPTPLNLLGPQYTDKLIF
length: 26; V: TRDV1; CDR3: CALGGHRGASRGLLGVRGPYTDKLIF
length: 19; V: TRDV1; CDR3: CALGETRWGTYTYTDKLIF
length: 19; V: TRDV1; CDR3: CALGELFRFLRGGYGKLIF
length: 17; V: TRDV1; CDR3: CALGERPTGDYTDKLIF
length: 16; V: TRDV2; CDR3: CACDSKYWGCTDKLIF
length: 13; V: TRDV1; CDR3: CALGIWGADKLIF
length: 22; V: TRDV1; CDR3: CALGDPTFLQYWGIRSTDKLIF
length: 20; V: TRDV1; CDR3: CALGELRPITGGRDTDKLIF
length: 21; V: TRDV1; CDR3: CALGDPPEMGDSTMLSGKLIF
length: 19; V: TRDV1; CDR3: CALGSPPLGTVLGVQKLIF
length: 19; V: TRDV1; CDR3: CALGELFRTGGYGTDKLIF
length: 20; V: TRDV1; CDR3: CALVSSGTGDEGLNTDKLIF
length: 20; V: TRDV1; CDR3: CALGEHRLGLPRSYTDKLIF
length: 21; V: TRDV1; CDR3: CALGEIRSLGDTELCTDKLIF
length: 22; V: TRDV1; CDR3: CALGKGGLPTILLGDTGGELIF
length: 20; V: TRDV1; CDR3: CALGPPVLGDFRGLTDKLIF
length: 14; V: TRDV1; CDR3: CALGEHGVTDKLIF
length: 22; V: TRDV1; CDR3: CALGESLPRFVSAASRTDKLIF
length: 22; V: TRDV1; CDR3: CAFGEGGLPHLGDYMYTDKLIF
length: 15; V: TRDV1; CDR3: CALGEQLLGTDKLIF
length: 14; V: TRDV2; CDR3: CACDGGYAADKLIF
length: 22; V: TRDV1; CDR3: CALGTGPVEVGDTTYRADKLIF
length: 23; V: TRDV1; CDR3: CALGEGRSEQVLGDTYLGDKLIF
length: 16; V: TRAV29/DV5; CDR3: CAELPTSGGYTDKLIF
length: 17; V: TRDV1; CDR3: CALGGRSYRGATDKLIF
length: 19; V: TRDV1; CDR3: CALGEPRRNGGYSTDKLIF
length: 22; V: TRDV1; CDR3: CALGETPFLGKTLVYWEDKLIF
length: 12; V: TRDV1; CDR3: CALGLPFPKLIF
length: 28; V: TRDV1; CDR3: CALGEDSYTFNYWGISPYDGAAGKKLIF
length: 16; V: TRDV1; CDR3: CALGKRTGGVTDKLIF
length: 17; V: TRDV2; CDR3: CACDSVLGGKYTDKLIF
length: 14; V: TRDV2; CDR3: CACDGFPYTDKLIF
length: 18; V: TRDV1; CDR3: CALGGPGPSSPYTDKLIF
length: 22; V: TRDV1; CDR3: CALGVLHVSRYAPTNYTDKLIF
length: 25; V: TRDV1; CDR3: CALGAQRTSFPLLGDTQDPTDKLIF
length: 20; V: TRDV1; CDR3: CALGELPGGSHRPYTDKLIF
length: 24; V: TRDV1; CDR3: CALGDPSPSFHWGIHRAHTDKLIF